A single T cell receptor (beta chain) is shown here with its context. As yet, its antigen is unknown. V lost 3 bases, J lost 3 bases, and 5 bases stayed unmatched. The CDR3 loop spans 15 amino acids. Germline CDR1 SGHRS, CDR2 YFSETQ. This record comes from a study of cytomegalovirus exposure and HLA in healthy donors. Study-wide results and caveats: The study put 150 or so TCR beta chains on its list as cytomegalovirus-associated. The authors later linked a missense DCLRE1C variant to TCR beta V- and J-gene trimming.

PCR employed 60 Vbeta and 13 Jbeta primers. The protocol was immunoSEQ multiplex PCR, while the TCRdb copy is restricted to in-frame clones and leaves out a portion. The sample yields tens of thousands of clones, of which the top ten take up approximately 4.8%. The sequence was collected from a female donor in good health and CMV-seronegative. This chain uses TRBV5-1 with TRBJ1-2, with TRBD1 matching 10 bases. Sequencing input: PBMCs. The CDR3 nucleotides read TGCGCCAGCAGCTCGTCAGGGACAGGGGACTATGGCTACACCTTC. Translation: CASSSSGTGDYGYTF. The variable domain in full, with the rest retrieved from reference TRBV5-1 and TRBJ1-2, is KAGVTQTPRYLIKTRGQQVTLSCSPISGHRSVSWYQQTPGQGLQFLFEYFSETQRNKGNFPGRFSGRQFSNSRSEMNVSTLELGDSALYLCASSSSGTGDYGYTFGSGTRLTVV.